Sequencing of this T cell receptor beta chain was carried out in a study of metastatic and nonmetastatic thyroid tumors. About the research overall: Repertoires were compared across blood and tumor or nodule tissue from malignant and benign thyroid patients. Study-wide results and limits: A significant increase in TCR beta diversity was reportedly seen in malignant thyroid tumors relative to benign nodules, in blood and tumor.

This clone was counted many times. As yet, its antigen is unknown. TCRdb re-clonotyped the PCR reads via MiXCR. In the table there are 70,000 or so clones, 14% of which are singletons. The CDR3 is 16 amino acids. V dropped 5 bases and J dropped 0; count of bases not matched to a gene: 3. The germline CDR1 and CDR2 sequences are MNHNS and SASEGT. The entire patient cohort was treatment-naive prior to thyroid surgery. The sequencing sample was made of blood. This chain connects TRBV6-1 to TRBJ2-2; TRBD2 matches 10 bases. The sequence was collected from a male donor with papillary thyroid cancer or a benign thyroid nodule (not recorded which). Some clones in this sample may be carry-over from other donors' samples. The CDR3 DNA follows: TGTGCCAGCAGTCCCGGACTAGCGGCGAACACCGGGGAGCTGTTTTTT. Translated, it gives CASSPGLAANTGELFF.